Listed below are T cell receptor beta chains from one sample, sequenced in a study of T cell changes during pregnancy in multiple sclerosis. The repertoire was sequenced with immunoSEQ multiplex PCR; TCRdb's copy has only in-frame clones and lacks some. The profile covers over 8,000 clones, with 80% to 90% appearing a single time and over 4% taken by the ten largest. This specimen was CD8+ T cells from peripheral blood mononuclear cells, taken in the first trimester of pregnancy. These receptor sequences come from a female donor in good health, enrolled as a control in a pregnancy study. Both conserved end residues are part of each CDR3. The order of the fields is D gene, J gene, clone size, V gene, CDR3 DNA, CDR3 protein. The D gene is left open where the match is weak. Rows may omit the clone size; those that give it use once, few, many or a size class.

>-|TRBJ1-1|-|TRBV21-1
TGTGCCAGCAAGGAGCCCAACCCCGAAGCTTTCTTT
CASKEPNPEAFF
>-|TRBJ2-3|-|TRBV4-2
TGTGCCAGCGGCCCGAAGGACGGCAGGGGCACAGATACGCAGTATTTT
CASGPKDGRGTDTQYF
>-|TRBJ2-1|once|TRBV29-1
TGCAGCGTTGCCCAGGATGAGCAGTTCTTC
CSVAQDEQFF
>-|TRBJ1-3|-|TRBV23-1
TGCGCCAGCAGGTTAACAGCTGTATCTGGAAACACCATATATTTT
CASRLTAVSGNTIYF
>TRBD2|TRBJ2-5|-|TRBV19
TGTGCCAGTAGCCTCTGGGAGGGAGAGACCCAGTACTTC
CASSLWEGETQYF
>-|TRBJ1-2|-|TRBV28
TGTGCCAGCAGTCCCGGGACTTCTAACTATGGCTACACCTTC
CASSPGTSNYGYTF
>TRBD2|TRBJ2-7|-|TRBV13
TGTGCCAGCAGCCGGGGGGGCTCCTACGAGCAGTACTTC
CASSRGGSYEQYF
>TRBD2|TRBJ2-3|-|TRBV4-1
TGCGCCAGCAGCCAAGATCTCAGCGGGAGGGTCACAGATACGCAGTATTTT
CASSQDLSGRVTDTQYF
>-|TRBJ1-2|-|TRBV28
TGTGCCAGCAGTTCCCCCGCCATCCGGGACACCTATGGCTACACCTTC
CASSSPAIRDTYGYTF
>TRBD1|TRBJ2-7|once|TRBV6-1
TGTGCCAACGCTGCTGGGACAGGGGGCTACGAGCAGTACTTC
CANAAGTGGYEQYF
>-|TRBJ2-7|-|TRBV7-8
TGTGCCAGCAGCTCACTATGGCTAGCGCTCTACTACTCCTACGAGCAGTACTTC
CASSSLWLALYYSYEQYF
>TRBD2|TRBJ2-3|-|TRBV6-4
TGTGCCAGCAGTCCTGGACTAGCGGGGGGAGCAGATACGCAGTATTTT
CASSPGLAGGADTQYF
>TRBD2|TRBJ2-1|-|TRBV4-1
TGCGCCAGCAGCCAAGATGGGCTAGCGGGCAATGAGCAGTTCTTC
CASSQDGLAGNEQFF
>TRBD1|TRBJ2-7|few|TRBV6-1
TGTGCCAGCAGTTCCGGGACAGGGGGCCCCTACGAGCAGTACTTC
CASSSGTGGPYEQYF
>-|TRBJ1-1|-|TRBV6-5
TGTGCCAGCAGTTATTCCGACAGTAACACTGAAGCTTTCTTT
CASSYSDSNTEAFF
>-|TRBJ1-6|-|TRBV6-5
TGTGCCAGCAGTTACTCGACAGGCTGGGGCAATTCACCCCTCCACTTT
CASSYSTGWGNSPLHF
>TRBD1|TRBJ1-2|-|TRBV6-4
TGTGCCAGCAGTGTCCTGTTAAGACAGGGGCCGTACTATGGCTACACCTTC
CASSVLLRQGPYYGYTF
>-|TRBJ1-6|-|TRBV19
TGTGCCAGTAGTCCAATTAATTCACCCCTCCACTTT
CASSPINSPLHF
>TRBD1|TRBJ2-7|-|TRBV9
TGTGCCAGCAGCGTAGATGGGACAGGGGTTTTCGAGCAGTACTTC
CASSVDGTGVFEQYF
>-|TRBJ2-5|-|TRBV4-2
TGTGCCAGCAGCCAAGAGGCGGGGAGCGGCGTAGAGACCCAGTACTTC
CASSQEAGSGVETQYF